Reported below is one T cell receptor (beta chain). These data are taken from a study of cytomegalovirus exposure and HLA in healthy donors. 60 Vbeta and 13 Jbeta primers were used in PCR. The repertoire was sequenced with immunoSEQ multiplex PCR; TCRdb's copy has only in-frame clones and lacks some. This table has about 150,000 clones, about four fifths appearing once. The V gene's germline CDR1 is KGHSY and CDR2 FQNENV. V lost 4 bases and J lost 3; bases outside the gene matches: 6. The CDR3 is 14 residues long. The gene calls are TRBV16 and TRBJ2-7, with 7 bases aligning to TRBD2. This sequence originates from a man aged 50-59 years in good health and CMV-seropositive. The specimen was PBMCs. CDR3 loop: CASSPHGGSYEQYF. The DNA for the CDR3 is TGTGCCAGCAGCCCCCACGGCGGGAGCTACGAGCAGTACTTC.